This T cell receptor beta chain came from a study of CD8 T cells in Susac syndrome (dated by TCRdb to between 2019 and 2020). Describing the broader study: Repertoire sequencing was used to test whether CD8+ T cell activation and differentiation in Susac syndrome was antigen driven. Results and caveats for the whole study, not just this receptor: The number of individuals in the TCR sequencing and HLA analysis was acknowledged as relatively small.

RNA was extracted using the RNeasy kit, and roughly 0.5 to 1 ug of the RNA was reverse transcribed with random hexamers. The immunoSEQ multiplex PCR assay, covering 54 Vbeta and 13 Jbeta segments, was used to amplify TCR beta CDR3 regions. To correct PCR amplification bias, a synthetic template baseline was used for both primer optimization and computational correction. The original methods were these. Reads were annotated to V, D and J genes according to IMGT and were analyzed with immunoSEQ Analyzer, with only productive sequences retained. Clonality was calculated as one minus the Shannon entropy normalized by log2 of the number of productive unique sequences. For each patient and control, public and private clones were evaluated among the 100 most prevalent clones. Susac-specific clones were defined as absent from healthy and MS cohorts, 1052 published viral clones and other ImmuneACCESS disease sequences. TCRdb took the public reads, trimmed them with fastp at Q25, ran MiXCR for clone calling and kept in-frame beta chains. When rows share a CDR3 protein, they turn into one entry using the most common DNA and genes. These V and J calls are TCRdb output, not the study's own analysis. This sample lists some 190,000 distinct CDR3 sequences; approximately 93% were detected once. The ten largest clones capture roughly 0.096% of the sample.

Counted from cysteine to phenylalanine, this CDR3 has 15 amino acids. CDR3 DNA is the only sequence kept; it has 45 bases, read in frame from the first base. Germline trimming: 4 bases from V, 1 base from J; junction bases outside gene matches: 7. Per the germline V gene, ENHRY is the CDR1 and SYGVKD is the CDR2. In regard to this clonotype: This receptor's antigen is unknown. Per-nucleotide qualities are absent, and no much larger clonotype sits a single base away.

High-throughput TCR beta sequencing profiled peripheral blood CD8+ and CD4+ T cells from healthy donors, Susac syndrome patients and multiple sclerosis patients. Healthy donors were included as age- and sex-matched controls. Bulk CD8+ and CD4+ T cells were purified magnetically by negative isolation, whereas CD8+ TEMRA cells were enriched by FACS. Blood was drawn into EDTA tubes, processed within 24 hours, and PBMCs were isolated by density gradient centrifugation. PBMCs intended for TCR sequencing were cryopreserved in liquid nitrogen and thawed later in a water bath at 37 degrees C. A purity of at least 90% was achieved for sorted or isolated CD4+, CD8+ and CD8+ TEMRA cells.

The source material was CD4+ T cells from PBMCs. The chain is encoded by TRBV10-3 joined to TRBJ2-7, with 7 bases in between that match TRBD2. The receptor was isolated from a human donor in good health. The sequenced DNA: TGTGCCATCAGTGGTGGGGGGGATCAATCCTACGAGCAGTACTTC. Translated, this gives CAISGGGDQSYEQYF.